This T cell receptor (beta chain) was observed in a study of CD8 T cells in ankylosing spondylitis (dated by TCRdb to about 2017). General notes on the study: To find TCR variants linked to disease, the study profiled T cell receptor beta repertoires in ankylosing spondylitis patients and healthy donors. Peripheral blood samples were taken, and synovial fluid was additionally collected from ankylosing spondylitis patients. The full study cohort was made up of about 24 ankylosing spondylitis patients and roughly 98 healthy donors. Overall study results and their limits: The disease-linked clones had a CD8+ phenotype and were found at relatively low frequencies in peripheral blood. Some of the motif variants had been reported before in the synovial fluid and blood of reactive arthritis patients, a finding that suggests common disease-initiation mechanisms. A TCR beta motif of several highly homologous amino acid variants appeared characteristic of blood from ankylosing spondylitis patients. The disease-linked clones were reported as significantly enriched in matched synovial fluid samples from ankylosing spondylitis patients.

The CDR3 covers 15 residues, taking in both the cysteine and the phenylalanine. CDR3 DNA only is kept here, 45 bases in frame from base 1. In the germline V gene, CDR1 corresponds to SQVTM and CDR2 to ANQGSEA. Clipping removes 7 bases from V and 0 bases from J, with 10 as the unmatched junction base count. TCRdb shows the sequencer as Illumina HiSeq 2500. Quantitative 5'-RACE with molecular barcodes was the method used to prepare the TCR beta libraries. As for how the authors treated the data: To identify disease-linked TCR variants, a new computational method was used, one built on a probabilistic model of VDJ rearrangement. The public sequencing data were trimmed at Q25 with fastp and processed into clonotypes with MiXCR by TCRdb, which kept only in-frame beta chains. Rows merge per CDR3 protein into single entries with the most common DNA and genes. The V and J calls, along with clone size, are taken from TCRdb and not from the paper's own processing. This sample holds 100,000 to 150,000 distinct CDR3 sequences; approximately 6.8% were observed only once. The biggest ten clones account for approximately 12% of the sample.

There are many counts of this clonotype. The antigen this receptor binds is unknown. No qualities accompany the bases; no much larger clone lies one base away. This clonotype was obtained from a male donor with ankylosing spondylitis or in good health (not recorded which). This receptor chain uses TRBV29-1 and TRBJ2-7, and 9 bases in between align with TRBD1. The sequenced sample consisted of blood, either unsorted or a sorted T cell fraction (not recorded which). The DNA reads TGCAGCGCACAACCAGGGACAGGGAGCTCCTACGAGCAGTACTTC. Its protein product is CSAQPGTGSSYEQYF.